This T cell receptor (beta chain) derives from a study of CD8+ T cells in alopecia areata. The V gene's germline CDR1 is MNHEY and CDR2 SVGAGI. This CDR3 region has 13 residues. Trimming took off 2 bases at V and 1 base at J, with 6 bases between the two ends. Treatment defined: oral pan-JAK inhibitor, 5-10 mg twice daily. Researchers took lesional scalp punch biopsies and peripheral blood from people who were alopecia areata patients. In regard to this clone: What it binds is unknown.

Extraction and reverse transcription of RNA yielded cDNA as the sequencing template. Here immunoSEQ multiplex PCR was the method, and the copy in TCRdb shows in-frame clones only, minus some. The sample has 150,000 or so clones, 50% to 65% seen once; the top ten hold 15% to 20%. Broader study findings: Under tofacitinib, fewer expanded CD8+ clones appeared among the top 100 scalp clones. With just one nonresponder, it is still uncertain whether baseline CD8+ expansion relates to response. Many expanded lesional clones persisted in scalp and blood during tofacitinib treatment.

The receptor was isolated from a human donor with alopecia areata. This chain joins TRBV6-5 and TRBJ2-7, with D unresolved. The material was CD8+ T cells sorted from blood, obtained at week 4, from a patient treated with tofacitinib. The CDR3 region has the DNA TGTGCCAGCAGTTACCAGTATTCCTACGAGCAGTACTTC. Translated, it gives CASSYQYSYEQYF.